Listed below are T cell receptor beta chains from one sample, sequenced in a study of blood T cell repertoires in COVID-19. The protocol was immunoSEQ multiplex PCR, while the TCRdb copy is restricted to in-frame clones and leaves out a portion. The repertoire holds about 42,000 clones, approximately 90% seen once, with 5% to 7% in the top ten. The sample was peripheral blood. These receptors originate from a human donor in a cohort sampled during active COVID-19. CDR3s include the opening cysteine and the closing phenylalanine or tryptophan. The order of the fields is D gene, J gene, V gene, clone size, CDR3 DNA, CDR3 protein. The D gene is left open where the match is weak. Clone sizes are given selectively: once, few, many, or a class where the clone is expanded.

D: TRBD1
J: TRBJ1-1
V: TRBV28
size: .
DNA: TGTGCCAGCGCAGGGGGGTTGAACACTGAAGCTTTCTTT
CDR3: CASAGGLNTEAFF

D: TRBD1
J: TRBJ2-7
V: TRBV27
size: .
DNA: TGTGCCAGCAAGGCTACAGGGGCCTACGAGCAGTACTTC
CDR3: CASKATGAYEQYF

D: .
J: TRBJ2-1
V: TRBV11-2
size: .
DNA: TGTGCCAGCAGCTTAGTCCAGGTACATGAGCAGTTCTTC
CDR3: CASSLVQVHEQFF

D: .
J: TRBJ2-7
V: TRBV6-2/TRBV6-3
size: .
DNA: TGTGCCAGCAGTTACGGGGCATCCAGCTCCTACGAGCAGTACTTC
CDR3: CASSYGASSSYEQYF

D: .
J: TRBJ2-1
V: TRBV7-9
size: .
DNA: TGTGCCAGCAGCCAAAAGGGGCCCCTAGGCCCCTCTGAGCAGTTCTTC
CDR3: CASSQKGPLGPSEQFF

D: TRBD1
J: TRBJ2-5
V: TRBV25-1
size: .
DNA: TGTGCCAGCAGGGAGGGACAGGGGCTGAGAGAGACCCAGTACTTC
CDR3: CASREGQGLRETQYF

D: .
J: TRBJ1-3
V: TRBV29-1
size: .
DNA: TGCAGCGCTCGACATAGCTCTGGAAACACCATATATTTT
CDR3: CSARHSSGNTIYF

D: .
J: TRBJ2-2
V: TRBV11-2
size: .
DNA: TGTGCCAGCAGCTCCGTAACTAGAACCGGGGAGCTGTTTTTT
CDR3: CASSSVTRTGELFF

D: TRBD2
J: TRBJ2-7
V: TRBV18
size: .
DNA: TGTGCCAGCTCACCTAGGAGCGGGAGTCAAAACGAGCAGTACTTC
CDR3: CASSPRSGSQNEQYF

D: .
J: TRBJ2-7
V: TRBV9
size: .
DNA: TGTGCCAGCAGCGTAGACAGCGGCAGCTCCTACGAGCAGTACTTC
CDR3: CASSVDSGSSYEQYF

D: TRBD2
J: TRBJ2-1
V: TRBV30
size: .
DNA: TGTGCCTGGAGCATCGGGGGGACTGAGCAGTTCTTC
CDR3: CAWSIGGTEQFF

D: .
J: TRBJ1-1
V: TRBV7-3
size: .
DNA: TGTGCCAGCAGCTTAGGAAATGCTCCTACAGGTGAAGCTTTCTTT
CDR3: CASSLGNAPTGEAFF

D: .
J: TRBJ2-4
V: TRBV19
size: once
DNA: TGTGCCAGTAGTCTAGCAAATCCGGGGGTAGCCAAAAACATTCAGTACTTC
CDR3: CASSLANPGVAKNIQYF

D: TRBD1
J: TRBJ2-7
V: TRBV19
size: .
DNA: TGTGCCAGTAGTATAGGACAGGGTTCCTACGAGCAGTACTTC
CDR3: CASSIGQGSYEQYF

D: TRBD1
J: TRBJ1-2
V: TRBV6-5
size: once
DNA: TGTGCCAGCAGGACCGACAGGGACGGTGGCTACACCTTC
CDR3: CASRTDRDGGYTF

D: TRBD1
J: TRBJ2-5
V: TRBV5-6
size: .
DNA: TGTGCCAGCAGCTTGCCGCCGACAGGGGGAGAGACCCAGTACTTC
CDR3: CASSLPPTGGETQYF

D: TRBD1
J: TRBJ2-5
V: TRBV7-7
size: .
DNA: TGTGCCAGCAGCTCTTATAAGGTTACAGGGGAAGAGACCCAGTACTTC
CDR3: CASSSYKVTGEETQYF

D: .
J: TRBJ2-7
V: TRBV7-9
size: .
DNA: TGTGCCAGCAGCCCCCCGGGGATTCCCCTCGAGCAGTACTTC
CDR3: CASSPPGIPLEQYF

D: TRBD1
J: TRBJ1-2
V: TRBV7-8
size: .
DNA: TGTGCCAGCAGCCGGGACAGGGGGCAAGGCTACACCTTC
CDR3: CASSRDRGQGYTF

D: .
J: TRBJ1-2
V: TRBV7-3
size: .
DNA: TGTGCCAGCAGCTTACGTCCAGGGGATAGAGGCTACACCTTC
CDR3: CASSLRPGDRGYTF

D: TRBD1
J: TRBJ1-1
V: TRBV11-2
size: once
DNA: TGTGCCAGCAGCCCGGACAGGGACTCTGAAGCTTTCTTT
CDR3: CASSPDRDSEAFF

D: .
J: TRBJ1-3
V: TRBV6-1
size: .
DNA: TGTGCCAGCAGTGAGGGTCAGGGAACTGGAAACACCATATATTTT
CDR3: CASSEGQGTGNTIYF

D: TRBD1
J: TRBJ2-1
V: TRBV9
size: .
DNA: TGTGCCAGCAGCGTCAGGGGGACAGTGGATGAGCAGTTCTTC
CDR3: CASSVRGTVDEQFF

D: TRBD1
J: TRBJ2-3
V: TRBV24-1
size: .
DNA: TGTGCCACCGGGACAGGGGGCGCAGATACGCAGTATTTT
CDR3: CATGTGGADTQYF

D: TRBD2
J: TRBJ2-7
V: TRBV2
size: .
DNA: TGTGCCAGCAGTGCTCCGACGGGACTAGCGGGAGTGGTCGAGCAGTACTTC
CDR3: CASSAPTGLAGVVEQYF

D: TRBD1
J: TRBJ2-7
V: TRBV9
size: few
DNA: TGTGCCAGCAGCGTCGCGCCGGGACAGGGGCGATACGAGCAGTACTTC
CDR3: CASSVAPGQGRYEQYF

D: .
J: TRBJ2-2
V: TRBV21-1
size: few
DNA: TGTGCCAGCAGCAAAGAATCGAAAGGGGCGAAGAACACCGGGGAGCTGTTTTTT
CDR3: CASSKESKGAKNTGELFF

D: .
J: TRBJ1-6
V: TRBV24-1
size: .
DNA: TGTGCCACCAGTGATTTCTCTGTGCGGCACCCGAGCTCCTATAATTCACCCCTCCACTTT
CDR3: CATSDFSVRHPSSYNSPLHF

D: .
J: TRBJ1-5
V: TRBV30
size: .
DNA: TGTGCCTGGAGTGTACGTCGGGGATATCAGCCCCAGCATTTT
CDR3: CAWSVRRGYQPQHF

D: TRBD1
J: TRBJ1-1
V: TRBV4-2
size: .
DNA: TGTGCCAGCAGCCAACAGGACAGGCAGAACACTGAAGCTTTCTTT
CDR3: CASSQQDRQNTEAFF

D: TRBD2
J: TRBJ2-7
V: TRBV9
size: .
DNA: TGTGCCAGCAGCGCTAGCGGACTGTCCTACGAGCAGTACTTC
CDR3: CASSASGLSYEQYF

D: .
J: TRBJ1-1
V: TRBV20-1
size: .
DNA: TGCAGTGCTCAGGGACTGGGTGAGACTTTCTTT
CDR3: CSAQGLGETFF

D: TRBD1
J: TRBJ1-3
V: TRBV5-1
size: .
DNA: TGCGCCAGCAGCTTGGAAAGGGGGCTAGCTGGAAACACCATATATTTT
CDR3: CASSLERGLAGNTIYF

D: TRBD1
J: TRBJ1-5
V: TRBV4-2
size: .
DNA: TGTGCCAGCAGCTCACAGGGGGGGGATAGCAATCAGCCCCAGCATTTT
CDR3: CASSSQGGDSNQPQHF

D: TRBD2
J: TRBJ2-3
V: TRBV18
size: .
DNA: TGTGCCAGCTCGCTCCAACTAGCGGCGAACCGAGATACGCAGTATTTT
CDR3: CASSLQLAANRDTQYF

D: TRBD1
J: TRBJ1-3
V: TRBV27
size: .
DNA: TGTGCCAGCAGTTCGGGACAGTTCTCTGGAAACACCATATATTTT
CDR3: CASSSGQFSGNTIYF

D: TRBD2
J: TRBJ2-3
V: TRBV6-5
size: .
DNA: TGTGCCAGCAGTTACGCCCGGGGGGGCCGCACAGATACGCAGTATTTT
CDR3: CASSYARGGRTDTQYF

D: TRBD2
J: TRBJ2-7
V: TRBV25-1
size: .
DNA: TGTGCCAGCAGTCCCCCCGCGCCGGGCGGGAGCTCCTACGAGCAGTACTTC
CDR3: CASSPPAPGGSSYEQYF

D: .
J: TRBJ2-7
V: TRBV12-1
size: .
DNA: TGTGCCAGCAGCCCGCGGGACGAACACTCCTACGAGCAGTACTTC
CDR3: CASSPRDEHSYEQYF

D: TRBD2
J: TRBJ2-3
V: TRBV19
size: .
DNA: TGTGCCAGTAGTATGAGGGGACTAGCGGGTAGAGATACGCAGTATTTT
CDR3: CASSMRGLAGRDTQYF

D: .
J: TRBJ2-5
V: TRBV7-3
size: .
DNA: TGTGCCAGCAGCTTATCTGGACAGCAAGAGACCCAGTACTTC
CDR3: CASSLSGQQETQYF

D: .
J: TRBJ2-1
V: TRBV5-1
size: once
DNA: TGCGCCAGCAGCTTGGCAGGGGCAAGTTTAGACAATGAGCAGTTCTTC
CDR3: CASSLAGASLDNEQFF

D: TRBD1
J: TRBJ2-1
V: TRBV6-1
size: .
DNA: TGTGCCAGCAGTGCCTGGGGGACAGGGGAGATTGGGTTGCGGAATGAGCAGTTCTTC
CDR3: CASSAWGTGEIGLRNEQFF

D: TRBD1
J: TRBJ2-1
V: TRBV5-1
size: .
DNA: TGCGCCAGCAGAGGGACAGGAAATTACAATAAGCAGTTCTTC
CDR3: CASRGTGNYNKQFF

D: .
J: TRBJ2-7
V: TRBV7-9
size: .
DNA: TGTGCCAGCAGCTTATTCCCAATGCAGGAAAGCTCCTACGAGCAGTACTTC
CDR3: CASSLFPMQESSYEQYF

D: TRBD2
J: TRBJ2-1
V: TRBV7-9
size: .
DNA: TGTGCCAGCAGCTTAGCGAGTCTAGCGGGACTCAACAATGAGCAGTTCTTC
CDR3: CASSLASLAGLNNEQFF

D: TRBD1
J: TRBJ2-3
V: TRBV9
size: .
DNA: TGTGCCAGCAGACAGGGGGCCGGCACAGATACGCAGTATTTT
CDR3: CASRQGAGTDTQYF

D: .
J: TRBJ1-6
V: TRBV12-2
size: .
DNA: TGTGCAAGTCGCTTAGTTCGGCCAGGGTCTCGAGGATCACCCCTCCACTTT
CDR3: CASRLVRPGSRGSPLHF

D: TRBD1
J: TRBJ2-7
V: TRBV7-7
size: .
DNA: TGTGCCAGCAGCTATGACAGGGCGGGCGAGCAGTACTTC
CDR3: CASSYDRAGEQYF

D: TRBD2
J: TRBJ2-3
V: TRBV2
size: .
DNA: TGTGCCATCGGGGGTCTTAGCGGGTCGGTGGATGTGACAGATACGCAGTATTTT
CDR3: CAIGGLSGSVDVTDTQYF